Listed here are 15 T cell receptor beta chains from one sample, sequenced in a study of cytomegalovirus exposure and HLA in healthy donors. PCR amplification relied on 60 Vbeta primers (plus 13 Jbeta primers). Clones were sequenced by immunoSEQ multiplex PCR, and TCRdb holds only the in-frame ones, with some missing. Counted here are fewer than 250,000 clones, around four fifths occurring once; the ten biggest clones make up roughly 10%. The sequencing sample was made of PBMCs. These receptors originate from a woman aged 45-60 years in good health and CMV-seropositive.

The CDR3 spells CASRLLAGGADTQYF. CDR3 sequence (DNA): TGTGCCAGCAGACTACTAGCGGGGGGCGCAGATACGCAGTATTTT. The chain employs TRBV2 and TRBJ2-3, with 12 bases matching TRBD2. The CDR3 runs 15 residues. J gave up 4 bases and V 6 bases, and 5 bases lay outside the gene matches. The germline gives CDR1 SNHLY, CDR2 FYNNEI.

The chain combines TRBV7-3 with TRBJ2-2; 8 bases align to TRBD2. CDR1 SGHTA and CDR2 FQGTGA come from the germline V gene. This CDR3 is built from 17 residues. V shed 1 base, J shed 5 bases, and the junction held 9 bases outside the gene matches. The CDR3 DNA reads as TGTGCCAGCAGCTTAAATTCGGGGGGGGCCGGGACCGGGGAGCTGTTTTTT. This translates into CASSLNSGGAGTGELFF.

The chain links TRBV19 to TRBJ2-3; 8 nucleotides line up with TRBD2. This CDR3 is built from 17 residues. Germline trimming cut 7 bases from V and 0 bases from J; bases unmatched to any gene: 12. CDR1 and CDR2 (germline): LNHDA, SQIVND (reference sequence). This CDR3 is CASTSPRGGLSTDTQYF. In nucleotides, the CDR3 is TGTGCCAGTACCTCCCCCCGGGGGGGGCTTAGCACAGATACGCAGTATTTT.

Written as DNA, the CDR3 is TGTGCCATCACGCCCTTTGAGAGGGGGTTCACTGAAGCTTTCTTT. Amino acid sequence: CAITPFERGFTEAFF. The gene calls are TRBV10-3 and TRBJ1-1; a possible D gene is TRBD1 (6 bases). Trimming left V 7 bases short and J 4 bases short, with 19 bases between. The CDR3 length is 15 residues. Per germline, CDR1 ENHRY and CDR2 SYGVKD.

The chain employs TRBV7-9 and TRBJ1-1; no firm D call. Per germline, CDR1 SEHNR and CDR2 FQNEAQ (reference sequence). This CDR3 has 13 residues. Trimming took off 11 bases at V and 1 base at J, with 14 bases between the two ends. Here the CDR3 reads CAEDSRSNTEAFF. The CDR3 DNA follows: TGTGCCGAGGATAGCAGATCGAACACTGAAGCTTTCTTT.

The chain is built from TRBV4-1 and TRBJ1-2, with D maybe TRBD1 (5 bases). V lost 4 bases, J lost 4 bases, and 10 bases lay in between. The CDR3 has 13 amino acids. Looked up from germline, CDR1 is MGHRA and CDR2 is YSYEKL. In nucleotides, the CDR3 is TGCGCCAGCAGCCTGACAGTTGGCTATGGCTACACCTTC. This sequence encodes CASSLTVGYGYTF.

The V gene is TRBV11-2, the J gene TRBJ1-6; unclear D gene. The length of the CDR3 is 16 residues. Germline lookup yields CDR1 SGHAT and CDR2 FQNNGV. The V and J ends lost 1 base and 0 bases respectively, with 7 bases between them. The CDR3, as DNA: TGTGCCAGCAGCTTAGTAGTGAACTCCTATAATTCACCCCTCCACTTT. This gives the protein CASSLVVNSYNSPLHF.

This chain links TRBV11-3 with TRBJ2-2; D remains unclear. Trimming removed 0 bases from V and 7 bases from J, with 6 bases in between. The CDR3 loop spans 13 amino acids. Germline V CDR1 and CDR2: SGHNT, YENEEA. CDR3 nucleotide sequence: TGTGCCAGCAGCTTAGATCGCGACGGGGAGCTGTTTTTT. Its translation is CASSLDRDGELFF.

The chain uses TRBV9 and TRBJ2-7; TRBD2 matches at 7 bases. CDR3 size: 13 residues. Germline-derived CDR1 and CDR2 are SGDLS and YYNGEE. The J segment lost 6 bases and the V segment lost 6 bases, leaving 9 bases of the junction unmatched. The CDR3 sequence is CASTPPGGGEQYF. Written as DNA, the CDR3 is TGTGCCAGCACCCCACCAGGCGGGGGCGAGCAGTACTTC. The whole variable domain, remainder taken from reference TRBV9 and TRBJ2-7, is DSGVTQTPKHLITATGQRVTLRCSPRSGDLSVYWYQQSLDQGLQFLIQYYNGEERAKGNILERFSAQQFPDLHSELNLSSLELGDSALYFCASTPPGGGEQYFGPGTRLTVT.

V and J are TRBV27 and TRBJ2-7; D is uncertain. The V end was cut by 3 bases, the J end by 0 bases, with 9 bases between. CDR3 length: 14 residues. Germline loops: CDR1 MNHEY, CDR2 SMNVEV (reference sequence). DNA for the CDR3: TGTGCCAGCAGTTTCGGTGCGGTCTCCTACGAGCAGTACTTC. It is translated as CASSFGAVSYEQYF.

The gene calls are TRBV19 and TRBJ1-2, with 7 bases that match TRBD1. Germline V gives CDR1 LNHDA, CDR2 SQIVND (reference sequence). The junction had 5 bases not matched to a gene; V was cut back by 7 bases and J by 0 bases. This CDR3 has 14 residues. CDR3 sequence reads: CASIPGGTNYGYTF. CDR3 DNA: TGTGCCAGTATCCCAGGGGGTACTAACTATGGCTACACCTTC.

The V gene is TRBV29-1, the J gene TRBJ1-1, with 7 positions matching TRBD1. The CDR3 contains 12 residues. Germline assignment: CDR1 SQVTM and CDR2 ANQGSEA. V lost 6 bases to trimming and J lost 2 bases; unmatched junction nucleotides: 3. The CDR3 loop reads CSVHRGNTEAFF. CDR3 coding DNA: TGCAGCGTCCACAGGGGAAACACTGAAGCTTTCTTT. The full variable domain, rest sourced from reference TRBV29-1 and TRBJ1-1, is SAVISQKPSRDICQRGTSLTIQCQVDSQVTMMFWYRQQPGQSLTLIATANQGSEATYESGFVIDKFPISRPNLTFSTLTVSNMSPEDSSIYLCSVHRGNTEAFFGQGTRLTVV.

This clone was detected only once. The rearrangement joins TRBV4-1 to TRBJ2-3, with 14 nucleotides matching TRBD2. Trimming at V came to 8 bases and at J to 4 bases, leaving 14 bases not matched to a gene. The germline CDR1 and CDR2 sequences are MGHRA and YSYEKL. CDR3 length: 18 residues. The CDR3 loop reads CASSLRTSGGRPPDTQYF. In nucleotides, the CDR3 is TGCGCCAGCTCCCTCCGGACTAGCGGGGGGCGGCCCCCAGATACGCAGTATTTT.

The gene calls are TRBV5-4 and TRBJ1-2, with 10 positions matching TRBD1. The CDR3 runs to 14 residues. V gave up 4 bases and J gave up 8 bases; unmatched junction bases: 8. Looked up from germline, CDR1 is SGHNT and CDR2 is YYREEE (reference sequence). The CDR3 region has the DNA TGTGCCAGCAGCACCCGACAGGGGGCGAAGGGCTACACCTTC. The encoded protein is CASSTRQGAKGYTF.

A remark on this clone: Relative to the germline gene, one junction end is altered; a read error may explain this. The chain couples TRBV7-9 to TRBJ1-6; D is unresolved. Germline V lookup: CDR1 SEHNR, CDR2 FQNEAQ (reference sequence). The CDR3 runs 12 residues. The CDR3 is CSSSTPGSPLHF. For the CDR3, the DNA is TGTTCCAGCAGCACCCCAGGTTCACCCCTCCACTTT. Full variable domain (remainder filled in from reference TRBV7-9 and TRBJ1-6): DTGVSQNPRHKITKRGQNVTFRCDPISEHNRLYWYRQTLGQGPEFLTYFQNEAQLEKSRLLSDRFSAERPKGSFSTLEIQRTEQGDSAMYLCSSSTPGSPLHFGNGTRLTVT.